This T cell receptor (beta chain) was identified during a study of Ad26.COV2.S vaccination and SARS-CoV-2 variants. In the study overall: Each vaccinee took Ad26.COV2.S intramuscularly, once or twice 56 days apart.

This table comes from immunoSEQ multiplex PCR, and its TCRdb copy is limited to in-frame clones, with some not included. The sample contains roughly 350,000 clones, about nine tenths of which appear only once. Treatment noted: about 20 received Ad26.COV2.S at low or high dose, single or two shots; several received placebo; per-sample allocation not given. Material that was analyzed had been drawn on day 63 after the first vaccine or placebo injection. Wuhan-strain SARS-CoV-2 spike was expressed by the Ad26 vector that made up the vaccine. Sequenced material: peripheral blood, taken in a trial of Ad26.COV2.S vaccine versus placebo. This receptor was obtained from a person aged 18 to 59 who received the Ad26.COV2.S COVID-19 vaccine or a placebo.

The CDR3 coding sequence is TGTGCCAGCAGCAAATTGGGCAGGGGTCCAAGGAGATCTGGAAACACCATATATTTT. Translation: CASSKLGRGPRRSGNTIYF. The chain couples TRBV21-1 to TRBJ1-3; TRBD1, the table's D call, lacks a check against the DNA. TRBV21-1 is a known pseudogene. The CDR3 runs to 19 residues.